Listed here are 23 T cell receptor beta chains from one sample, sequenced in a study of blood T cell repertoires in COVID-19. Libraries were prepared by immunoSEQ multiplex PCR; TCRdb keeps only in-frame clonotypes and omits some of them. The repertoire holds some 200,000 clones, around four fifths seen once, with roughly a tenth in the top ten. Specimen: peripheral blood. These receptors came from a woman aged 80 or over with COVID-19, enrolled during active disease.

V usage is TRBV15 and J usage is TRBJ2-1; a weak D match, TRBD2 (6 bases). CDR3 size: 15 residues. The V gene lost 7 bases and the J gene lost 0 bases, with 13 bases spanning the gap. Germline V gene lookup returns CDR1 LNHNV and CDR2 YYDKDF (reference sequence). The DNA of the CDR3 is TGTGCCACCACCAGGGACTCCCTCTCCTACAATGAGCAGTTCTTC. The encoded protein is CATTRDSLSYNEQFF.

This clone counts as medium-sized. V and J are TRBV24-1 and TRBJ2-1, with a possible D match to TRBD2 (7 bases). This CDR3 is 18 amino acids long. With 0 bases removed from V and 0 bases from J, the gap between germline ends came to 14 bases. Looked up from germline, CDR1 is KGHDR and CDR2 is SFDVKD. CDR3 sequence reads: CATSDLRGDIFSYNEQFF. The DNA for the CDR3 is TGTGCCACCAGTGATTTGCGGGGGGACATTTTCTCCTACAATGAGCAGTTCTTC.

V usage is TRBV12-2 and J usage is TRBJ1-4; TRBD1, the D gene given by the table, was not confirmed from the DNA. TRBV12-2 is termed a pseudogene. The CDR3 totals 17 residues. The CDR3: CASRLRTGVATNEKLFF. In nucleotides, the CDR3 is TGTGCAAGTCGCTTAAGGACAGGGGTTGCAACTAATGAAAAACTGTTTTTT.

Worth noting for this clone: The same CDR3 also results from other DNA sequences found in this sample. The V and J genes are TRBV10-3 and TRBJ2-7; 8 bases are shared with TRBD1. CDR1 and CDR2 (germline): ENHRY, SYGVKD. This CDR3 contains 14 residues. V shed 6 bases and J 6 bases; nucleotides not matched to a gene: 10. CDR3 protein: CAISHGQGVIEQYF. The CDR3 coding sequence is TGTGCCATCAGCCACGGACAGGGAGTCATCGAGCAGTACTTC.

The V call is TRBV10-3, the J call TRBJ1-2; 7 nucleotides match TRBD1. This CDR3 has 13 residues. Germline loops: CDR1 ENHRY, CDR2 SYGVKD. Losses at the gene ends were 7 bases for V and 6 bases for J; bases not matched to a gene: 8. CDR3: CAITQGQSDGYTF. The CDR3 DNA reads TGTGCCATCACCCAGGGACAGTCAGATGGCTACACCTTC.

The rearrangement uses TRBV5-4 and TRBJ2-1; 11 bases are shared with TRBD2. Germline V CDR1 and CDR2: SGHNT, YYREEE (reference sequence). The CDR3 covers 15 residues. The V and J ends lost 3 bases and 2 bases, in that order; junction bases with no gene match: 1. CDR3 sequence: CASSSSGGTYNEQFF. The CDR3 region has the DNA TGTGCCAGCAGCTCTAGCGGGGGGACCTACAATGAGCAGTTCTTC.

CDR3 sequence reads: CASSFRQGSYNSPLHF. The CDR3 coding sequence is TGCGCCAGCAGCTTCCGACAGGGGAGTTATAATTCACCCCTCCACTTT. The J gene is TRBJ1-6, the V gene TRBV5-1; 8 positions match TRBD1. The V gene end was trimmed by 2 bases and the J gene end by 4 bases; junction bases not matched to a gene: 5. In germline, CDR1 is SGHRS, CDR2 YFSETQ. CDR3 length equals 16 residues.

V and J are TRBV6-5 and TRBJ1-5; D not certain. Looked up from germline, CDR1 is MNHEY and CDR2 is SVGAGI. Trimming cost V 10 bases and J 2 bases, with 9 bases left between them. The CDR3 has 12 amino acids. The CDR3 region has the DNA TGTGCCACGAACCAGGGCAATCAGCCCCAGCATTTT. Amino acid sequence: CATNQGNQPQHF.

In this sample, this clone turned up once. The chain has TRBV25-1 and TRBJ2-1; 10 bases line up with TRBD1. The V and J ends lost 3 bases and 1 base, in that order; junction bases with no gene match: 3. Germline CDR1 MGHDK, CDR2 SYGVNS. The CDR3 sequence is 16 residues long. This CDR3 is CASSDRTGGSYNEQFF. CDR3 nucleotide sequence: TGTGCCAGCAGTGACAGGACAGGGGGATCCTACAATGAGCAGTTCTTC.

This chain joins TRBV3-1 (or the pseudogene TRBV3-2) and TRBJ1-2, with 7 bases that match TRBD1. The CDR3 loop spans 14 amino acids. J lost 5 bases, V lost 2 bases, and 5 bases had no gene match. CDR1 LGHDT and CDR2 YNNKEL come from the germline V gene (reference sequence). The CDR3 loop is CASSQLTGMYGYTF. The CDR3 coding sequence is TGTGCCAGCAGCCAACTGACAGGGATGTATGGCTACACCTTC.

CDR3 amino acids: CASSRTSGGADTGELFF. The CDR3 DNA sequence: TGCGCCAGCAGCCGGACTAGCGGGGGGGCTGACACCGGGGAGCTGTTTTTT. J is TRBJ2-2 and V is TRBV5-1; the match to TRBD2 covers 15 bases. There are 17 residues in the CDR3. Germline V lookup: CDR1 SGHRS, CDR2 YFSETQ. Trimming removed 4 bases from V and 3 bases from J; junction bases left unmatched: 4.

The rearrangement links TRBV6-2 or TRBV6-3 to TRBJ1-6; D perhaps matches TRBD1 (5 bases). CDR3 length: 16 residues. Per the germline V gene, CDR1 is MNHEY and CDR2 is SVGEGT. V lost 6 bases to trimming and J lost 6 bases, with 18 bases between them. In DNA form, the CDR3 reads TGTGCCAGCAGCCTACACGGGGGAACGGGTAATTCACCCCTCCACTTT. The encoded protein is CASSLHGGTGNSPLHF.

This clone has just one count. This rearrangement joins TRBV7-2 to TRBJ2-5, with 9 bases matching TRBD1. The length of the CDR3 is 15 residues. The V and J ends lost 5 bases and 5 bases, in that order; junction bases with no gene match: 9. Germline CDR1 reads SGHTA; CDR2 reads FQGNSA. For the CDR3, the DNA is TGTGCCAGCAGCGCAGGGACAGGGAGGAAGGAGACCCAGTACTTC. This codes for CASSAGTGRKETQYF.

This rearrangement joins TRBV19 to TRBJ1-6; no firm D call. The CDR3 extends over 13 amino acids. The ends were cut back, 3 bases at V and 9 bases at J, with 9 bases in the middle. Germline CDR1 LNHDA, CDR2 SQIVND (reference sequence). The CDR3 region has the DNA TGTGCCAGTAGTATCTTGAGGGTTTCACCCCTCCACTTT. Its translation: CASSILRVSPLHF.

The chain carries TRBV5-1 and TRBJ1-3, with no clear D. The germline V gene has CDR1 SGHRS and CDR2 YFSETQ. The CDR3 totals 15 residues. Deletions cut 0 bases from V and 2 bases from J, with 9 bases between. DNA of the CDR3: TGCGCCAGCAGCTTGGGAGCTTTTGCTGGAAACACCATATATTTT. Translated, it gives CASSLGAFAGNTIYF.

The chain recombines TRBV29-1 with TRBJ2-2; 8 nucleotides match TRBD2. The junction had 7 bases not matched to a gene; V was cut back by 4 bases and J by 0 bases. The CDR3 is 16 residues long. CDR1 is SQVTM, CDR2 ANQGSEA, per germline. CDR3 residues: CSVGGPGGANTGELFF. DNA of the CDR3: TGCAGCGTTGGAGGCCCCGGGGGGGCGAACACCGGGGAGCTGTTTTTT.

This clone turned up a few times. The chain carries TRBV18 and TRBJ1-4, with TRBD1 matching 7 bases. The CDR3 length is 16 residues. V lost 0 bases and J lost 7; bases outside the gene matches: 8. Germline V gene sequence: CDR1 KGHSH, CDR2 LQKENI. The CDR3 nucleotides read TGTGCCAGCTCACCACCGGCGCCAGGGGGAGGTGAAAAACTGTTTTTT. It is translated as CASSPPAPGGGEKLFF.

This chain connects TRBV5-1 to TRBJ1-1; maybe TRBD1 (6 bases). CDR1 and CDR2 from the germline V gene are SGHRS and YFSETQ. The CDR3 spans 12 residues. Trimming took off 2 bases at V and 6 bases at J, with 8 bases between the two ends. The CDR3 coding sequence is TGCGCCAGCAGCTTTGACAGGTCTGAAGCTTTCTTT. Its translation: CASSFDRSEAFF.

J is TRBJ2-5 and V is TRBV3-1 (or the pseudogene TRBV3-2); 16 nucleotides match TRBD2. J gave up 2 bases and V 5 bases, and 8 bases lay outside the gene matches. Germline values: CDR1 LGHDT, CDR2 YNNKEL (reference sequence). The CDR3 is made up of 18 amino acids. CDR3 residues: CASSTGTSGGASQETQYF. For the CDR3, the DNA is TGTGCCAGCAGCACTGGGACTAGCGGGGGGGCCTCTCAAGAGACCCAGTACTTC.

V usage is TRBV7-8 and J usage is TRBJ2-2; weak D call: TRBD2 (8 bases). The CDR3 sequence is 17 residues long. The germline V gene encodes CDR1 SGHVS and CDR2 FQNEAQ. Trimming cost V 7 bases and J 0 bases, with 18 bases left between them. The CDR3: CASTRGGGGPNTGELFF. CDR3 nucleotides: TGTGCCAGCACCCGAGGGGGCGGGGGGCCGAACACCGGGGAGCTGTTTTTT.

The V call is TRBV4-1, the J call TRBJ1-3; D might be TRBD1 (6 bases). Trimming cost V 8 bases and J 3 bases, with 14 bases left between them. Looked up from germline, CDR1 is MGHRA and CDR2 is YSYEKL. CDR3 length: 14 residues. CDR3 bases: TGCGCCAGCTCGCGCGGGGGGCTTGGAAACACCATATATTTT. Amino acid sequence: CASSRGGLGNTIYF.

J is TRBJ2-3 and V is TRBV27, with 10 bases fitting TRBD2. V trimming: 1 base; J trimming: 3 bases; junction bases outside the gene matches: 4. This CDR3 is 16 amino acids long. Germline CDR1 reads MNHEY; CDR2 reads SMNVEV (reference sequence). As DNA, the CDR3 is TGTGCCAGCAGTTTATTAGCGGGGGGAAGGACAGATACGCAGTATTTT. Its translation: CASSLLAGGRTDTQYF.

The chain carries TRBV5-1 and TRBJ1-2; D uncertain. Germline V CDR1 and CDR2: SGHRS, YFSETQ. The CDR3 has 12 residues. V lost 0 bases to trimming and J lost 6 bases, with 6 bases between them. CDR3 in amino acids: CASSLGSDGYTF. CDR3 in DNA: TGCGCCAGCAGCTTGGGCAGTGATGGCTACACCTTC.